The text below deals with one T cell receptor (beta chain). This entry is derived from a study of blood T cell repertoires in COVID-19. About the research overall: Nucleic acid was either cDNA or gDNA, and it came from T cells, B-cell-depleted T cells, or PBMCs.

Only in-frame clones appear in the TCRdb table, and some are missing; sequencing was by immunoSEQ multiplex PCR. The table records about 50,000 clones, around 85% of them present only once. The germline V gene has CDR1 WSHSY and CDR2 SAAADI. Unmatched junction bases numbered 6, after V lost 0 bases and J lost 6 bases. The length of the CDR3 is 15 residues. The source is a man aged 60-69 years with acute or convalescent COVID-19. The rearrangement joins TRBV10-2 to TRBJ1-2; 8 positions match TRBD1. The sequencing sample was made of peripheral blood. The CDR3 spells CASSESGVRGHGYTF. DNA of the CDR3: TGCGCCAGCAGTGAGTCGGGAGTCAGGGGGCATGGCTACACCTTC.